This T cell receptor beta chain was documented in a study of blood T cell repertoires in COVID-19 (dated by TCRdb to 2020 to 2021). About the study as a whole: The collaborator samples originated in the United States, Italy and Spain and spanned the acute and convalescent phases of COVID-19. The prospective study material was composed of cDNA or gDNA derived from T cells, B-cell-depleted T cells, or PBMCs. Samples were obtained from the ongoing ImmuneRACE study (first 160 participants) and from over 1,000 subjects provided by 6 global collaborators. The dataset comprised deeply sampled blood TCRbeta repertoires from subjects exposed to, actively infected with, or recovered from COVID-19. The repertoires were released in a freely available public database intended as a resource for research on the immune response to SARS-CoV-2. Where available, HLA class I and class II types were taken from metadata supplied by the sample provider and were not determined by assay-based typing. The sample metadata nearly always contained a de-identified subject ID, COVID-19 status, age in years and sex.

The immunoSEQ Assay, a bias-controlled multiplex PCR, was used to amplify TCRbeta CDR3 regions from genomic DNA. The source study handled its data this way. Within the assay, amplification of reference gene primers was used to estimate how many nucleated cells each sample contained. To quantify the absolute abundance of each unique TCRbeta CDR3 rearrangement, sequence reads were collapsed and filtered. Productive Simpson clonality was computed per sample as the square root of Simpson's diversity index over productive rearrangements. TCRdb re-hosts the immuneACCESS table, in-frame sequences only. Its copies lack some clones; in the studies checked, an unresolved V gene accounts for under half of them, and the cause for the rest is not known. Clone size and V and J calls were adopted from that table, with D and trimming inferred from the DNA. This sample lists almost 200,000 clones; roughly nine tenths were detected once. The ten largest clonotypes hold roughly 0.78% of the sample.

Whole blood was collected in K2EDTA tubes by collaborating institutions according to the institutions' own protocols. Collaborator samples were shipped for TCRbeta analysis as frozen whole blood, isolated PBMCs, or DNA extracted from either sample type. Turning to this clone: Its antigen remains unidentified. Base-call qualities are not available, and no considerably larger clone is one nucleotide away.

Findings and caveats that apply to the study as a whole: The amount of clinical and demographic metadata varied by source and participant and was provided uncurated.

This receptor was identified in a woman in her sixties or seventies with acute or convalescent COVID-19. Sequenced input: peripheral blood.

The sequenced DNA: TGTGCCAGCAGCAAATCGAAGGGACTTTCACCCCTCCACTTT. Its protein reads: CASSKSKGLSPLHF. The V and J segments used are TRBV21-1 and TRBJ1-6. TRBV21-1 is listed as a pseudogene. Counted from cysteine to phenylalanine, this CDR3 has 14 amino acids. CDR3 DNA only is kept here, 42 bases in frame from base 1.